The 17 T cell receptor beta chains below come from one sample, sequenced in a study of Ad26.COV2.S vaccination and SARS-CoV-2 variants. Profiled with immunoSEQ multiplex PCR; TCRdb holds only in-frame clones, not every one. Of over 130,000 clones in the sample, 86% were seen once. Sequenced here: peripheral blood, sampled after recovery from COVID-19. The receptors stem from a human donor who had recovered from COVID-19.

This chain uses TRBV7-8 with TRBJ1-1; D gene uncertain. This CDR3 region has 14 residues. Trimming took 1 base from V and 11 from J, leaving 17 bases between them. The germline V gene has CDR1 SGHVS and CDR2 FQNEAQ. CDR3: CASSLEGDWNGAFF. In DNA form, the CDR3 reads TGTGCCAGCAGCTTAGAAGGTGATTGGAATGGGGCTTTCTTT.

The genes are TRBV28 and TRBJ1-1, with unresolved D. CDR1 and CDR2 (germline): MDHEN, SYDVKM. Between the trimmed V and J ends, which lost 4 bases and 3 bases, there was a span of 12 bases. This CDR3 has 14 amino acids. The CDR3 spells CASSYPPTDTEAFF. The CDR3 nucleotides are TGTGCCAGCAGTTACCCCCCAACAGACACTGAAGCTTTCTTT.

The V and J genes are TRBV3-1 (or the pseudogene TRBV3-2) and TRBJ2-7, with TRBD2 matching over 8 bases. The junction had 10 bases not matched to a gene; V was cut back by 7 bases and J by 5 bases. The CDR3 spans 14 residues. Germline V lookup: CDR1 LGHDT, CDR2 YNNKEL (reference sequence). The CDR3 DNA sequence: TGTGCCAGCACCGGGACCGGGGGGGCCCACGAGCAGTACTTC. Amino acid sequence: CASTGTGGAHEQYF.

This chain uses TRBV19 with TRBJ1-2; unclear D gene. CDR3 length: 12 amino acids. The germline V and J ends were trimmed by 8 bases and 3 bases, with 10 bases remaining between them. Per the germline V gene, CDR1 is LNHDA and CDR2 is SQIVND (reference sequence). CDR3 protein: CASGRGDYGYTF. In DNA, the CDR3 is TGTGCCAGTGGCCGTGGGGACTATGGCTACACCTTC.

This clone turned up a few times. The rearrangement links TRBV5-5 to TRBJ1-1; 9 bases match TRBD1. The germline CDR1 and CDR2 sequences are SGHKS and YYEKEE (reference sequence). J was trimmed by 4 bases and V by 4 bases; bases with no gene match: 8. The CDR3 sequence is 15 residues long. Written as DNA, the CDR3 is TGTGCCAGCAGCAACACCGGGACAGGGACCACTGAAGCTTTCTTT. It codes for CASSNTGTGTTEAFF.

J is TRBJ2-1 and V is TRBV6-4; D perhaps matches TRBD2 (5 bases). Germline V gene data show CDR1 as MRHNA and CDR2 as SNTAGT. The CDR3 totals 20 residues. V was pared by 0 bases and J by 9 bases, with 30 bases between. The CDR3 DNA is TGTGCCAGCAGTGACTCGAGGACTGTGTGGTTCGTCTCCGATTGGAGTGAGCAGTTCTTC. The encoded protein is CASSDSRTVWFVSDWSEQFF.

The rearrangement joins TRBV28 to TRBJ2-5, with 7 positions matching TRBD1. The V segment lost 6 bases and the J segment 2 bases; nucleotides outside the gene matches: 3. The CDR3 covers 13 residues. The germline V gene has CDR1 MDHEN and CDR2 SYDVKM. This chain's CDR3 is CASRQQGQETQYF. As DNA, the CDR3 is TGTGCCAGCAGGCAACAGGGGCAAGAGACCCAGTACTTC.

The rearrangement uses TRBV30 and TRBJ1-2; no reliable D call. Germline CDR1 is GTSNPN and CDR2 is SVGIG (reference sequence). With 2 bases removed from V and 4 bases from J, the gap between germline ends came to 11 bases. The CDR3 covers 13 residues. The DNA of the CDR3 is TGTGCCTGGAGTCCCGGGGTTGGCTATGGCTACACCTTC. Amino acids: CAWSPGVGYGYTF. Full variable domain (rest looked up from reference TRBV30 and TRBJ1-2): SQTIHQWPATLVQPVGSPLSLECTVEGTSNPNLYWYRQAAGRGLQLLFYSVGIGQISSEVPQNLSASRPQDRQFILSSKKLLLSDSGFYLCAWSPGVGYGYTFGSGTRLTVV.

The chain carries TRBV5-1 and TRBJ1-1; D gene unclear. Germline values: CDR1 SGHRS, CDR2 YFSETQ. The CDR3 spans 15 residues. The V and J ends lost 4 bases and 5 bases respectively, with 18 bases between them. CDR3 DNA: TGCGCCAGCAGCCGGACCCCAGTTAGCGGGACTGAAGCTTTCTTT. It codes for CASSRTPVSGTEAFF.

V gene TRBV5-4 combines with J gene TRBJ2-7; D might be TRBD1 or TRBD2, each matching 7 bases. Germline CDR1 reads SGHNT; CDR2 reads YYREEE (reference sequence). This CDR3 has 16 amino acids. V was pared by 0 bases and J by 2 bases, with 15 bases between. The CDR3 protein is CASSLAGEGATYEQYF. CDR3 bases: TGTGCCAGCAGCTTGGCCGGGGAGGGGGCGACCTACGAGCAGTACTTC.

The chain links TRBV4-3 to TRBJ1-1; D not certain. This CDR3 region has 15 residues. Germline V gives CDR1 LGHNA, CDR2 YSLEER. The V gene lost 4 bases and the J gene lost 4 bases, with 16 bases spanning the gap. The CDR3, as DNA: TGCGCCAGCAGCCCCTCCACCGTTCGAGGCACTGAAGCTTTCTTT. Its protein is CASSPSTVRGTEAFF.

The chain couples TRBV6-6 to TRBJ2-5; 11 bases line up with TRBD2. The CDR3 length is 16 residues. Unmatched junction bases numbered 12, after V lost 5 bases and J lost 7 bases. Looked up from germline, CDR1 is MNHNY and CDR2 is SVGAGI (reference sequence). In DNA form, the CDR3 reads TGTGCCAGCAGTCGGGGACTAGCGGAAGGGGATCGGACCCAGTACTTC. Protein: CASSRGLAEGDRTQYF.

The CDR3 region has the DNA TGTGCCTGGAGTGGGGTGGGGAGCCTCACAGATACGCAGTATTTT. Translating gives CAWSGVGSLTDTQYF. The chain uses TRBV30 and TRBJ2-3; possible D gene TRBD2, 5 bases. Trimming removed 1 base at V and 2 bases at J, with 13 bases between. Germline CDR1 reads GTSNPN; CDR2 reads SVGIG (reference sequence). The CDR3 spans 15 residues.

The V call is TRBV6-5, the J call TRBJ1-2, with D unresolved. Germline CDR1 and CDR2: MNHEY and SVGAGI. The CDR3 spans 13 residues. With 7 bases removed from V and 5 bases from J, the gap between germline ends came to 14 bases. The CDR3 loop reads CASMVRPSYGYTF. CDR3 in DNA: TGTGCCAGCATGGTTCGACCGAGTTATGGCTACACCTTC.

A few counts support this clone. The genes are TRBV7-9 and TRBJ2-7, with TRBD1 identical over 9 bases. Germline V gene data show CDR1 as SEHNR and CDR2 as FQNEAQ (reference sequence). V shed 4 bases and J 2 bases; nucleotides not matched to a gene: 6. The CDR3 contains 15 residues. This CDR3 reads CASSSGTGSTYEQYF. The CDR3 coding sequence is TGTGCCAGCAGCTCCGGGACAGGGTCCACCTACGAGCAGTACTTC.

This clone showed up just a few times. The CDR3 nucleotides are TGTGCCAGCAGCACGGGACAGGTGAATCAGCCCCAGCATTTT. Protein: CASSTGQVNQPQHF. The chain employs TRBV6-5 and TRBJ1-5; 8 bases are a match to TRBD1. V lost 6 bases and J lost 4; bases outside the gene matches: 5. CDR1 is MNHEY and CDR2 is SVGAGI in the germline V gene. There are 14 residues in the CDR3.

This sequence joins TRBV7-6 and TRBJ2-1; D gene ambiguous. V lost 2 bases and J 8 bases, leaving 7 bases between the germline ends. CDR3 size: 12 residues. From germline, CDR1 is SGHVS and CDR2 FNYEAQ. In DNA, the CDR3 is TGTGCCAGCAGCTTAAATCGGGATGAGCAGTTCTTC. It specifies CASSLNRDEQFF.